Below are 25 T cell receptor beta chains sequenced from a single sample in a study of Ad26.COV2.S vaccination and SARS-CoV-2 variants. Produced via immunoSEQ multiplex PCR; TCRdb's table is partial and in-frame only. The table shows about 350,000 clones, with about 88% occurring only once. Described treatment: roughly 20 received Ad26.COV2.S at low or high dose, single or two shots; about 5 received placebo; per-sample allocation not given. Samples came from day 63 after the first vaccine or placebo injection. The material was peripheral blood, obtained in a trial of Ad26.COV2.S vaccine versus placebo. The origin of the receptors is a person aged 18-65 years who received the Ad26.COV2.S COVID-19 vaccine or a placebo.

This sequence joins TRBV30 and TRBJ1-1, with D uncertain. The germline CDR1 and CDR2 sequences are GTSNPN and SVGIG (reference sequence). The CDR3 spans 14 residues. Deletions cut 5 bases from V and 2 bases from J, with 15 bases between. The CDR3 DNA sequence: TGTGCCTGGGGGCCCCGACTCCTCAACACTGAAGCTTTCTTT. The encoded protein is CAWGPRLLNTEAFF.

This chain joins TRBV3-1 (or the pseudogene TRBV3-2) and TRBJ2-1; the match to TRBD2 covers 10 bases. Germline values: CDR1 LGHDT, CDR2 YNNKEL (reference sequence). This CDR3 region has 14 residues. The ends lost 0 bases at V and 10 bases at J; junction bases unmatched: 3. The CDR3 nucleotides read TGTGCCAGCAGCCAAGATCTTAGCGGGAGGGAGCAGTTCTTC. Amino acids: CASSQDLSGREQFF.

The chain employs TRBV6-6 and TRBJ1-4; D perhaps matches TRBD1 (5 bases). CDR3 size: 15 residues. Per the germline V gene, CDR1 is MNHNY and CDR2 is SVGAGI (reference sequence). V was pared by 2 bases and J by 3 bases, with 10 bases between. The CDR3 DNA follows: TGTGCCAGCAGTTACATGAGGGGTCCTAATGAAAAACTGTTTTTT. It translates to CASSYMRGPNEKLFF.

The chain has TRBV6-2 or TRBV6-3 and TRBJ2-3; possibly TRBD1 or TRBD2 for D (6 bases each). The CDR3 has 12 amino acids. CDR1 is MNHEY and CDR2 is SVGEGT in the germline V gene. V lost 6 bases and J 11 bases, leaving 15 bases between the germline ends. CDR3 bases: TGTGCCAGCAGCCGACGAGGAGGGGGGCAGTATTTT. It yields the protein CASSRRGGGQYF.

The chain employs TRBV18 and TRBJ1-1, with a weak D call TRBD1 (5 bases). CDR1 and CDR2 from the germline V gene are KGHSH and LQKENI. Deletions cut 0 bases from V and 5 bases from J, with 7 bases between. The CDR3 runs 13 residues. DNA of the CDR3: TGTGCCAGCTCACCACCGTGGGGGACTGAAGCTTTCTTT. Amino acids: CASSPPWGTEAFF.

The chain carries TRBV7-8 and TRBJ1-4; D is ambiguous. Trimming removed 5 bases from V and 0 bases from J, with 10 bases in between. The CDR3 consists of 15 residues. CDR1 is SGHVS, CDR2 FQNEAQ, per germline. CDR3 protein: CASSPDRTTNEKLFF. The CDR3 DNA reads TGTGCCAGCAGCCCGGATCGAACAACTAATGAAAAACTGTTTTTT.

The chain recombines TRBV4-3 with TRBJ2-6; TRBD1 is a possible D gene (6 bases). The CDR3 loop spans 21 amino acids. CDR1 and CDR2 from the germline V gene are LGHNA and YSLEER. V was trimmed by 1 base and J by 0 bases, leaving 22 bases between them. The CDR3 nucleotides read TGCGCCAGCAGCCAAGTCACCCCCGGGACAAAAGATTACTCTGGGGCCAACGTCCTGACTTTC. Translation: CASSQVTPGTKDYSGANVLTF.

The chain combines TRBV4-3 with TRBJ2-5, with D possibly being TRBD1 (6 bases). CDR3 length: 16 amino acids. Per the germline V gene, CDR1 is LGHNA and CDR2 is YSLEER. Trimming took 1 base from V and 2 from J, leaving 14 bases between them. The CDR3 here is CASSQGLGATQETQYF. DNA of the CDR3: TGCGCCAGCAGCCAAGGTTTGGGGGCAACTCAAGAGACCCAGTACTTC.

This clone was found once. The V and J genes are TRBV12-3 or TRBV12-4 and TRBJ2-3, with 8 bases matching TRBD2. This CDR3 has 12 residues. J lost 6 bases, V lost 6 bases, and 2 bases had no gene match. CDR3 residues: CASRWTSDTQYF. Here the CDR3 DNA reads TGTGCCAGCAGGTGGACTAGCGATACGCAGTATTTT.

The chain joins TRBV18 to TRBJ2-5; TRBD2 matches 7 bases. The V segment lost 0 bases and the J segment 0 bases; nucleotides outside the gene matches: 4. Per germline, CDR1 KGHSH and CDR2 LQKENI. The CDR3 is made up of 16 amino acids. This CDR3 is CASSPPVLADQETQYF. CDR3 in DNA: TGTGCCAGCTCACCACCGGTCCTAGCGGACCAAGAGACCCAGTACTTC.

The gene calls are TRBV4-1 and TRBJ1-6; 7 nucleotides agree with TRBD1. The CDR3 runs to 16 residues. Germline V gives CDR1 MGHRA, CDR2 YSYEKL. V lost 0 bases and J lost 1; bases outside the gene matches: 0. CDR3 loop: CASSQETGSYNSPLHF. The CDR3 DNA sequence: TGCGCCAGCAGCCAAGAGACAGGGTCCTATAATTCACCCCTCCACTTT.

The chain has TRBV7-3 and TRBJ2-1; 10 bases map to TRBD2. The CDR3 totals 14 residues. V shed 5 bases and J 10 bases; nucleotides not matched to a gene: 8. Per the germline V gene, CDR1 is SGHTA and CDR2 is FQGTGA. The DNA of the CDR3 is TGTGCCAGCAGCCCCCAGGGACTAGCGTGGGAGCAGTTCTTC. Amino acid sequence: CASSPQGLAWEQFF. The variable domain in full, completed from reference TRBV7-3 and TRBJ2-1, reads GAGVSQTPSNKVTEKGKYVELRCDPISGHTALYWYRQSLGQGPEFLIYFQGTGAADDSGLPNDRFFAVRPEGSVSTLKIQRTERGDSAVYLCASSPQGLAWEQFFGPGTRLTVL.

The chain links TRBV7-8 to TRBJ2-1, with D perhaps matching TRBD1 or TRBD2 (6 bases each). Trimming cost V 5 bases and J 0 bases, with 20 bases left between them. From germline, CDR1 is SGHVS and CDR2 FQNEAQ. The CDR3 covers 18 residues. CDR3 region: CASSPRGGLLSSYNEQFF. The CDR3, as DNA: TGTGCCAGCAGCCCCCGAGGGGGACTCCTAAGCTCCTACAATGAGCAGTTCTTC.

This clone came up once. The chain is built from TRBV4-3 and TRBJ1-1; no firm D call. V was clipped by 1 base and J by 6 bases, with 15 bases between them. The CDR3 consists of 15 residues. CDR1 is LGHNA, CDR2 YSLEER, per germline. CDR3 nucleotide sequence: TGCGCCAGCAGCCAAGGACATGGGTTTTCGGCTGAAGCTTTCTTT. This gives the protein CASSQGHGFSAEAFF.

The V call is TRBV29-1, the J call TRBJ2-7, with D perhaps matching TRBD1 (5 bases). Trimming took off 3 bases at V and 4 bases at J, with 7 bases between the two ends. Germline loops: CDR1 SQVTM, CDR2 ANQGSEA. The CDR3 totals 11 residues. CDR3 DNA sequence: TGCAGCGTTGAGGGGCTGTACGAGCAGTACTTC. Its protein product is CSVEGLYEQYF.

This clone has more than one count but fewer than ten. The V call is TRBV24-1, the J call TRBJ1-2; D unresolved. CDR3 length equals 14 residues. V dropped 5 bases and J dropped 8 bases, with 17 bases sitting between them. The germline V gene encodes CDR1 KGHDR and CDR2 SFDVKD. The CDR3 is CATSGTLESGGYTF. In nucleotides, the CDR3 is TGTGCCACCAGTGGCACCCTGGAGTCTGGCGGCTACACCTTC.

The chain couples TRBV4-3 to TRBJ2-7, with TRBD2 as a possible D gene (6 bases). The V gene's germline CDR1 is LGHNA and CDR2 YSLEER. The germline V and J ends were trimmed by 1 base and 2 bases, with 9 bases remaining between them. This CDR3 comprises 14 residues. This CDR3 is CASSQVRGPYEQYF. The CDR3 DNA sequence: TGCGCCAGCAGCCAAGTGCGGGGTCCCTACGAGCAGTACTTC.

The chain uses TRBV6-2 or TRBV6-3 and TRBJ1-5; D ambiguous. This CDR3 is 14 amino acids long. Trimming pared 5 bases from V and 0 bases from J, leaving 8 bases between. Germline values: CDR1 MNHEY, CDR2 SVGEGT. For the CDR3, the DNA is TGTGCCAGCAGTCTGGCAGTTAGCAATCAGCCCCAGCATTTT. Translating gives CASSLAVSNQPQHF.

The V and J genes are TRBV7-9 and TRBJ2-7; D possibly corresponds to TRBD1 (6 bases). V was clipped by 1 base and J by 3 bases, with 13 bases between them. The CDR3 is 15 residues long. Per germline, CDR1 SEHNR and CDR2 FQNEAQ (reference sequence). This CDR3 is CASSLGRGLIYEQYF. The CDR3 bases are TGTGCCAGCAGCTTAGGCAGGGGCTTAATCTACGAGCAGTACTTC.

This clone is a singleton in its sample. The DNA for the CDR3 is TGTGCCAGCAACCCGACGAGAGTGAGCTATGGCTACACCTTC. This translates into CASNPTRVSYGYTF. This sequence joins TRBV21-1 and TRBJ1-2. TRBV21-1 is deemed a pseudogene. This CDR3 contains 14 residues.

The V and J genes are TRBV10-3 and TRBJ2-1; 10 positions agree with TRBD2. This CDR3 spans 14 amino acids. Germline CDR1 is ENHRY and CDR2 is SYGVKD. V was pared by 7 bases and J by 4 bases, with 4 bases of the junction left unmatched. CDR3 coding DNA: TGTGCCATCATAGGGACTAGCGAATACAATGAGCAGTTCTTC. Translating it yields CAIIGTSEYNEQFF.

The sample holds one count of this clone. This chain joins TRBV4-3 and TRBJ2-2; TRBD2 might be the D (5 bases). Between the trimmed V and J ends, which lost 5 bases and 7 bases, there was a span of 11 bases. CDR3 length equals 13 residues. Germline-derived CDR1 and CDR2 are LGHNA and YSLEER. The CDR3 here is CASSSTGSGELFF. CDR3 coding DNA: TGCGCCAGCAGCTCAACGGGGAGCGGGGAGCTGTTTTTT.

This clone showed up just once. Written as DNA, the CDR3 is TGTGCCAGCAGCCCGAGACGGGTAGATACGCAGTATTTT. It translates to CASSPRRVDTQYF. The gene calls are TRBV11-2 and TRBJ2-3; D uncertain. V lost 5 bases, J lost 5 bases, and 11 bases lay in between. This CDR3 has 13 amino acids. From germline, CDR1 is SGHAT and CDR2 FQNNGV. Based on the CDR3 plus reference TRBV11-2 and TRBJ2-3, the full variable domain is EAGVAQSPRYKIIEKRQSVAFWCNPISGHATLYWYQQILGQGPKLLIQFQNNGVVDDSQLPKDRFSAERLKGVDSTLKIQPAKLEDSAVYLCASSPRRVDTQYFGPGTRLTVL.

The CDR3 region is CASRSTGQSNEKLFF. The DNA of the CDR3 is TGTGCCAGTAGGAGTACAGGGCAGTCGAATGAAAAACTGTTTTTT. The chain is built from TRBV19 and TRBJ1-4; D is perhaps TRBD1 (6 bases). Deletions cut 6 bases from V and 5 bases from J, with 16 bases between. CDR3 size: 15 residues. Germline-derived CDR1 and CDR2 are LNHDA and SQIVND (reference sequence).

The chain has TRBV6-5 and TRBJ1-5; D is unresolved. V was cut by 2 bases and J by 4 bases, with 6 bases left in between. Germline CDR1 reads MNHEY; CDR2 reads SVGAGI. The CDR3 sequence is 13 residues long. The CDR3 is CASSYGHNQPQHF. CDR3 sequence (DNA): TGTGCCAGCAGTTACGGGCATAATCAGCCCCAGCATTTT.